This T cell receptor (beta chain) was identified during a study of T cell responses to AZD1222 COVID-19 vaccine. Germline CDR1 reads MNHEY; CDR2 reads SMNVEV (reference sequence). After removal of 4 bases from V and 4 bases from J, the junction contained 6 bases not matched to a gene. CDR3 size: 16 residues. Profiling relied on immunoSEQ multiplex PCR, and the TCRdb table lists in-frame clones only, not all of them. This sample has 86,000 or so clones, with under 95% found just once. For this clone: What it binds is unknown.

Broader study findings: At baseline, seropositivity was found in only a handful of AZD1222 recipients. Repertoire collection took place solely once the T cell response had peaked.

V gene TRBV27 combines with J gene TRBJ2-6, with TRBD1 matching 8 bases. The sequence came from an adult in good health. The sequencing used peripheral blood, collected on day 0 of MenACWY control vaccination. The CDR3 sequence is CASSWTGTFGANVLTF. The DNA for the CDR3 is TGTGCCAGCAGTTGGACAGGGACCTTCGGGGCCAACGTCCTGACTTTC.